Here is one T cell receptor beta chain with its context. The antigen is unknown. TCR beta VDJ and CDR3 profiles were obtained from a genomic DNA template. TCRdb ran MiXCR on the reads and lists one entry per CDR3 protein. The sample has under 350,000 distinct CDR3 sequences, approximately 56% seen once. The data stem from a study of CD8+CD57+ T cells in acquired aplastic anemia. Study observations and caveats: Researchers report that fewer than 30 CD8+ CDR3 sequences appeared in both patients and controls.

The sequencing sample was made of sorted CD4+, CD8+, or CD8+CD57+ T cells (not recorded which) from PBMCs. This receptor was obtained from a human donor with severe aplastic anemia or a healthy control (not recorded which).

The CDR3 DNA follows: TGCAGCGTTGAAGATGGGACCTACTCCTACGAGCAGTACTTC. Translated, it gives CSVEDGTYSYEQYF. The chain recombines TRBV29-1 with TRBJ2-7, with D possibly called TRBD1 or TRBD2 (5 bases each). V gave up 0 bases and J gave up 0 bases, with 9 bases separating them. This CDR3 has 14 residues. The germline V gene encodes CDR1 SQVTM and CDR2 ANQGSEA.